This T cell receptor (beta chain) was obtained from a study of blood T cell repertoires in COVID-19 (TCRdb year 2020). Describing the broader study: The collaborator samples originated in the United States, Italy and Spain and spanned the acute and convalescent phases of COVID-19. The dataset comprised deeply sampled blood TCRbeta repertoires from subjects exposed to, actively infected with, or recovered from COVID-19. The material from the prospective study consisted of cDNA or gDNA derived from T cells, B-cell-depleted T cells, or PBMCs. The samples were drawn from two sources: the first 160 participants of the ongoing ImmuneRACE study, and 1,254 subjects contributed by 6 global collaborators. Sample metadata almost always included a de-identified subject ID, COVID-19 status, age in years and sex. Where available, HLA class I and class II types were obtained from metadata supplied by the sample provider rather than from assay-based typing. A freely available public database, intended as a resource for researchers studying the immune response to SARS-CoV-2, is where the repertoires were released. The paper's findings and limits, for the study overall: The amount of clinical and demographic metadata varied by source and participant and was provided uncurated.

The germline V gene (reference sequence) provides CDR1 LNHDA and CDR2 SQIVND. Reading from cysteine to phenylalanine, the CDR3 counts 13 amino acids. Only the CDR3 DNA stays, 39 bases, in frame from base 1. V is reduced by 6 bases and J by 5 bases, leaving a spacing of 13 bases between them. Each collaborating institution followed its own protocols to collect whole blood in K2EDTA tubes. For TCRbeta analysis, collaborator samples were shipped as frozen whole blood, as isolated PBMCs, or as DNA extracted from either sample type. Points on this clone: What this receptor recognizes is not known. The sample holds no much larger clone one base away, and base qualities are not on file.

TCRbeta CDR3 regions were amplified from genomic DNA by means of the immunoSEQ Assay, a bias-controlled multiplex PCR. As for the original processing: Nucleated cell counts per sample were estimated from amplification of reference gene primers within the assay. Sequence reads were collapsed and filtered to measure the absolute abundance of every unique TCRbeta CDR3 rearrangement. For each sample, productive Simpson clonality was calculated as the square root of Simpson's diversity index over productive rearrangements. In its TCRdb copy, this immuneACCESS table keeps in-frame sequences only and misses some clones. Where compared with another copy, unresolved V genes explain less than half of these, and the others have no known cause. That table furnishes V, J and clone size, whereas the DNA furnished D and trimming. Across this sample there are roughly 80,000 clones, with approximately 76% seen only once. The ten largest account for about 17% of the sample.

This clonotype was obtained from a man between 65 and 79 years old with active or convalescent COVID-19. Recombination connected TRBV19 to TRBJ1-1, with a weak D call of TRBD1 (5 bases match). Sequenced input: peripheral blood. The DNA sequence follows: TGTGCCAGTAGAGCGGACGGGGGGACTGAAGCTTTCTTT. It codes for CASRADGGTEAFF.